The rows below give T cell receptor beta chains drawn from one sample of a study of T cells in Graves' hyperthyroidism and ophthalmopathy. Each CDR3 protein is one row after TCRdb ran MiXCR on the multiplex PCR reads. The repertoire holds more than 300,000 distinct CDR3 sequences, approximately 15% seen once, with approximately 9.9% in the top ten. The sample was blood. Receptors originate from a woman aged 55 to 70 with Graves' hyperthyroidism. CDR3s include the opening cysteine and the closing phenylalanine or tryptophan. The D gene is left open where the match is weak. Clone size is not always given. Where it is, it says once, few, many or a class for expanded clones.

J gene: TRBJ2-2; clone size: many; D gene: TRBD1; V gene: TRBV12-3/TRBV12-4; CDR3 DNA: TGTGCCAGCAGTCATGACAGGGGAGCCGGGGAGCTGTTTTTT; CDR3 protein: CASSHDRGAGELFF
J gene: TRBJ2-7; clone size: many; D gene: .; V gene: TRBV27; CDR3 DNA: TGTGCCAGTCGGCCCGAGGCCAGAGCGAAGAGCTCCTACGAGCAGTACTTC; CDR3 protein: CASRPEARAKSSYEQYF
J gene: TRBJ1-1; clone size: .; D gene: .; V gene: TRBV9; CDR3 DNA: TGTGCCAGCAGCGTAGGGGGTGTCCATGCCACTGAAGCTTTCTTT; CDR3 protein: CASSVGGVHATEAFF
J gene: TRBJ2-5; clone size: many; D gene: .; V gene: TRBV5-1; CDR3 DNA: TGCGCCAGCAGCCCGGACAACCAAGAGACCCAGTACTTC; CDR3 protein: CASSPDNQETQYF
J gene: TRBJ2-2; clone size: many; D gene: TRBD2; V gene: TRBV9; CDR3 DNA: TGTGCCAGCAGCGTGAGACTAGCGGGAGACACCGGGGAGCTGTTTTTT; CDR3 protein: CASSVRLAGDTGELFF
J gene: TRBJ2-5; clone size: many; D gene: TRBD1; V gene: TRBV28; CDR3 DNA: TGTGCCAGCAGTCCACGGACAGGGGGCCAAGAGACCCAGTACTTC; CDR3 protein: CASSPRTGGQETQYF
J gene: TRBJ2-2; clone size: .; D gene: .; V gene: TRBV5-1; CDR3 DNA: TGCGCCAGCAGCTTGGCCTTGGACAGTTTGAACACCGGGGAGCTGTTTTTT; CDR3 protein: CASSLALDSLNTGELFF
J gene: TRBJ2-7; clone size: many; D gene: .; V gene: TRBV18; CDR3 DNA: TGTGCCAGCCGGGCGACTAGAACCTACGAGCAGTACTTC; CDR3 protein: CASRATRTYEQYF
J gene: TRBJ2-7; clone size: many; D gene: TRBD2; V gene: TRBV14; CDR3 DNA: TGTGCCAGCAGCCAAGATCCGCCAGGGAGGGAAGGTTTAGAGCAGTACTTC; CDR3 protein: CASSQDPPGREGLEQYF
J gene: TRBJ2-7; clone size: many; D gene: .; V gene: TRBV5-1; CDR3 DNA: TGCGCCAGCAGCTTGGTCGGCGGAGGGGAGCAGTACTTC; CDR3 protein: CASSLVGGGEQYF
J gene: TRBJ2-7; clone size: .; D gene: .; V gene: TRBV7-9; CDR3 DNA: TGTGCCAGCAGCTTCACAGCATACGAGCAGTACTTC; CDR3 protein: CASSFTAYEQYF